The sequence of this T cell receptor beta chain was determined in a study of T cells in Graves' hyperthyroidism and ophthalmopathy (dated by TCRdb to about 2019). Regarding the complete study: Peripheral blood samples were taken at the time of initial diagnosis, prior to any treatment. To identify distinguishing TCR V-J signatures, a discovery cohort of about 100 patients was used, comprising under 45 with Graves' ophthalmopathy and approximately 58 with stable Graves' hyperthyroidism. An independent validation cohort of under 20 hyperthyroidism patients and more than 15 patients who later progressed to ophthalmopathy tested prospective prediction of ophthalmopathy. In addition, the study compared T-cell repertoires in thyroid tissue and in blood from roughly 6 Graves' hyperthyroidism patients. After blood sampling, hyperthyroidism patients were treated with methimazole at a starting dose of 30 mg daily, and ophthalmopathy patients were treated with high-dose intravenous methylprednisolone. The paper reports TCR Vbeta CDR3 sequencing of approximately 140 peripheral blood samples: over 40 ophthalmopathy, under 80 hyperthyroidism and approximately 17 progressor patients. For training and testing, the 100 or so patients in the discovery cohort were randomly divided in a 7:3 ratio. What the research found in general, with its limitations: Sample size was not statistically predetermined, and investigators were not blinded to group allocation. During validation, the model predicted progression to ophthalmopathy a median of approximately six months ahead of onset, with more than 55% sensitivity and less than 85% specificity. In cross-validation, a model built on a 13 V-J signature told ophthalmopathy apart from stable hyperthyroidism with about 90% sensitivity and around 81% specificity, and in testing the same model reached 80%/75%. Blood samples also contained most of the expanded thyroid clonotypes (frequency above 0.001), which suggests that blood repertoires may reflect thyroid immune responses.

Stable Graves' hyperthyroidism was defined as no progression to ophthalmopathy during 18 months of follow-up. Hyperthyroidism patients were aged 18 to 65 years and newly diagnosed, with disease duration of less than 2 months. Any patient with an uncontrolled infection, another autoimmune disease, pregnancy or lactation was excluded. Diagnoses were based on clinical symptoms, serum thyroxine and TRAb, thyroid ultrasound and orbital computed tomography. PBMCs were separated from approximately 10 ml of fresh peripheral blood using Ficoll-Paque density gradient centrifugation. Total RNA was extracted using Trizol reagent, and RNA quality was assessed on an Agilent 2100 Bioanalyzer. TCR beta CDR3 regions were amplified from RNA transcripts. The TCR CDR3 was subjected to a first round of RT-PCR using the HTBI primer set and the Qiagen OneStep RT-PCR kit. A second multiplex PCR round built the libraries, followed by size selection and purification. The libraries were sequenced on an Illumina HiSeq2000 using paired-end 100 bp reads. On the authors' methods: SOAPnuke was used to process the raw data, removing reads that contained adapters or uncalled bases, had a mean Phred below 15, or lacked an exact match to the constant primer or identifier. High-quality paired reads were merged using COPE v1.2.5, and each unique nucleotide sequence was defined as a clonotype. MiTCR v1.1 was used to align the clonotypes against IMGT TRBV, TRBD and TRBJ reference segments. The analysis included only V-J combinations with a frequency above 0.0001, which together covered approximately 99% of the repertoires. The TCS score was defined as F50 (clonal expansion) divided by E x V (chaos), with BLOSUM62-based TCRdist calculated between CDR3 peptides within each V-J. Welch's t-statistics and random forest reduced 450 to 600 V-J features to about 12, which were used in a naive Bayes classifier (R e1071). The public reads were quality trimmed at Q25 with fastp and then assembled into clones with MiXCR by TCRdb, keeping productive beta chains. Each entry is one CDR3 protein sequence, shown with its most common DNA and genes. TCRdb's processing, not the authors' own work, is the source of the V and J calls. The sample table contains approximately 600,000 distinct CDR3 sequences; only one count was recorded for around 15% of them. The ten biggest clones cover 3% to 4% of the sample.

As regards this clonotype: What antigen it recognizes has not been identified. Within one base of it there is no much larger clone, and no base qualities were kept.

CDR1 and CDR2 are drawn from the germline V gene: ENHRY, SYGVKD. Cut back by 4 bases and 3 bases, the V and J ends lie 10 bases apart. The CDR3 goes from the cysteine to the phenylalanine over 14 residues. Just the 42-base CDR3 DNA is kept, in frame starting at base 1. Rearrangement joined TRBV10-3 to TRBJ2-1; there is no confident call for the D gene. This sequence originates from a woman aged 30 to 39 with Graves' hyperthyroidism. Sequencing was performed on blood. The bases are TGTGCCATCAGTGTCGAGGACCACTACAATGAGCAGTTCTTC. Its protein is CAISVEDHYNEQFF.